The sequence of this TCR beta chain was determined in a study of blood T cell repertoires in COVID-19 (dated by TCRdb to 2020 to 2022). Study-level background: Samples covering the acute and convalescent phases of COVID-19 were provided by collaborators in the United States, Italy and Spain. The repertoires were made available in a free public database intended to serve as a resource for research on the immune response to SARS-CoV-2. Where available, HLA class I and class II types were taken from metadata supplied by the sample provider and were not determined by assay-based typing. Samples were obtained from the ongoing ImmuneRACE study (first 160 participants) and from about 1,300 subjects provided by 6 global collaborators. Subjects who had been exposed to COVID-19, were actively infected with it, or had recovered from it provided the deeply sampled blood TCRbeta repertoires that made up the dataset. A de-identified subject ID, COVID-19 status, age in years and sex were almost always included in the sample metadata. The prospective study material was composed of cDNA or gDNA derived from T cells, B-cell-depleted T cells, or PBMCs. What the work shows at the level of the full study, not this receptor alone: The amount of clinical and demographic metadata varied by source and participant and was provided uncurated.

TCRbeta CDR3 regions were amplified from genomic DNA using the immunoSEQ Assay, a bias-controlled multiplex PCR. The published analysis was carried out like this. Nucleated cell counts per sample were estimated from amplification of reference gene primers within the assay. Sequence reads were collapsed and filtered to measure the absolute abundance of every unique TCRbeta CDR3 rearrangement. For each sample, productive Simpson clonality was calculated as the square root of Simpson's diversity index across productive rearrangements. The clones in this table, taken by TCRdb from immuneACCESS, are in-frame only. Not every clone is retained; where verified, under half of the shortfall comes from an unresolved V gene, and the cause of the rest is unknown. V, J and clone size are taken as reported in that table, and D and trimming were inferred from the DNA itself. The sample records 200,000 to 250,000 clones, more than 85% of which are singletons. In total, the top ten clones hold more than 6.5% of the sample.

On this clone: This receptor's antigen is unknown. No base quality values were provided; no much bigger clone lies one nucleotide off.

Each collaborating institution followed its own protocols to collect whole blood in K2EDTA tubes. Collaborator samples were shipped for TCRbeta analysis as frozen whole blood, isolated PBMCs, or DNA extracted from either sample type. The sequencing sample was made of peripheral blood. This clonotype was obtained from an older woman with active or convalescent COVID-19.

The nucleotide sequence is given as TGTGCCAGCAGTGAATATGGGCCCGGGGATAATTCACCCCTCCACTTT. It translates as CASSEYGPGDNSPLHF. The rearrangement combines TRBV25-1 with TRBJ1-6, with the D gene not clear enough to name. The germline V gene gives CDR1 as MGHDK and CDR2 as SYGVNS. Relative to germline, V is 0 bases shorter and J is 5 bases shorter, with 11 bases between their ends. Including the terminal cysteine and phenylalanine, the CDR3 comprises 16 residues. The entry retains the CDR3 DNA only, 48 bases that are in frame from base 1. Reference TRBV25-1 and TRBJ1-6 genes cover what lies past the CDR3, so the full variable domain is EADIYQTPRYLVIGTGKKITLECSQTMGHDKMYWYQQDPGMELHLIHYSYGVNSTEKGDLSSESTVSRIRTEHFPLTLESARPSHTSQYLCASSEYGPGDNSPLHFGNGTRLTVT.